This passage covers 4 T cell receptor beta chains from one sample sequenced in a study of shared clonotypes between healthy human individuals. Sequencing used immunoSEQ multiplex PCR; TCRdb keeps in-frame clones, though not all of them. Among more than 2 million clones listed, roughly 94% were seen once. Naivety among CD8 cells was defined by CD45RO negativity and positive CCR7 selection, thereby excluding terminally differentiated effector memory CD45RA+ cells. The source material was naive CD8+ T cells sorted from blood. The receptors come from a man between 18 and 29 years old in good health.

The chain recombines TRBV13 with TRBJ2-3; maybe TRBD2 (6 bases). The CDR3 is 15 amino acids. Germline-derived CDR1 and CDR2 are PRHDT and FYEKMQ (reference sequence). The germline V and J ends were trimmed by 7 bases and 2 bases, with 16 bases remaining between them. CDR3: CASTPSGQDTDTQYF. The CDR3 DNA reads TGTGCCAGCACCCCCAGCGGGCAAGACACAGATACGCAGTATTTT.

V and J are TRBV7-2 and TRBJ1-4; D may be TRBD1 (6 bases). Germline V gives CDR1 SGHTA, CDR2 FQGNSA. The CDR3 is 15 amino acids. V was pared by 4 bases and J by 4 bases, with 13 bases between. DNA of the CDR3: TGTGCCAGCAGCTGGGGGGCAGCGCGTAATGAAAAACTGTTTTTT. The encoded protein is CASSWGAARNEKLFF.

The chain uses TRBV29-1 and TRBJ1-4, with TRBD1 matching over 7 bases. V dropped 3 bases and J dropped 6; count of bases not matched to a gene: 7. This CDR3 contains 14 residues. The germline V gene has CDR1 SQVTM and CDR2 ANQGSEA. The CDR3 DNA reads as TGCAGCGTTGAGGACAGGCTCCAGGATGAAAAACTGTTTTTT. It specifies CSVEDRLQDEKLFF.

Comments on this clone: This sample also contains other DNA sequences that code for the same CDR3. This chain joins TRBV11-2 and TRBJ2-7, with D tentatively TRBD2 (6 bases). The CDR3 covers 13 residues. Trimming stripped 5 bases from V and 4 bases from J, with 12 bases between. CDR1 and CDR2 from the germline V gene are SGHAT and FQNNGV. CDR3: CASSPGGSYEQYF. As DNA, the CDR3 is TGTGCCAGCAGCCCCGGAGGGAGTTACGAGCAGTACTTC.